This entry lists 14 T cell receptor beta chains sequenced from one sample in a study of follicular helper T cells after annual influenza vaccination. The time point here: 2015-2016 season, pre-vaccination. Data came from immunoSEQ multiplex PCR; TCRdb stores just in-frame clones and leaves some out. The sample carries some 13,000 clones, nearly 80% recorded once. The starting material was CXCR5- memory CD4+ T cells sorted from blood, obtained on the day of influenza vaccination. The receptors here all came from an adult who received the influenza vaccine.

The chain employs TRBV4-1 and TRBJ2-5; D assignment may be TRBD1 or TRBD2 (5 bases each). Germline V gene sequence: CDR1 MGHRA, CDR2 YSYEKL. The length of the CDR3 is 17 residues. V was shortened by 4 bases and J by 2 bases, with 20 bases between the two germline ends. In DNA, the CDR3 is TGCGCCAGCAGCCTCCTACCCCCCCACGGGGCTCAAGAGACCCAGTACTTC. Its protein is CASSLLPPHGAQETQYF.

V usage is TRBV2 and J usage is TRBJ2-5; D perhaps matches TRBD2 (7 bases). Trimming removed 7 bases at V and 2 bases at J, with 23 bases between. The V gene's germline CDR1 is SNHLY and CDR2 FYNNEI. The CDR3 covers 17 residues. CDR3 coding DNA: TGTGCCAGCAAGGAAACGCCAGGGAGGGGGGCACAAGAGACCCAGTACTTC. Residues: CASKETPGRGAQETQYF.

The gene calls are TRBV18 and TRBJ1-4, with 8 bases aligning to TRBD1. The V gene end was trimmed by 6 bases and the J gene end by 7 bases; junction bases not matched to a gene: 4. Germline-derived CDR1 and CDR2 are KGHSH and LQKENI. The CDR3 has 13 amino acids. The CDR3 nucleotides read TGTGCCAGCTCCCAGGGGGCATTTGAAAAACTGTTTTTT. It is translated as CASSQGAFEKLFF.

V and J are TRBV7-2 and TRBJ2-3; a weak D match, TRBD1 (5 bases). Between the trimmed V and J ends, which lost 5 bases and 2 bases, there was a span of 14 bases. There are 15 residues in the CDR3. Germline V CDR1 and CDR2: SGHTA, FQGNSA. The CDR3 region is CASSARQGITDTQYF. DNA for the CDR3: TGTGCCAGCAGCGCTAGGCAGGGTATCACAGATACGCAGTATTTT. The whole variable domain, remainder taken from reference TRBV7-2 and TRBJ2-3, is GAGVSQSPSNKVTEKGKDVELRCDPISGHTALYWYRQSLGQGLEFLIYFQGNSAPDKSGLPSDRFSAERTGGSVSTLTIQRTQQEDSAVYLCASSARQGITDTQYFGPGTRLTVL.

This sequence joins TRBV5-1 and TRBJ2-5; 8 bases agree with TRBD1. The junction had 8 bases not matched to a gene; V was cut back by 4 bases and J by 3 bases. This CDR3 comprises 15 residues. Germline V CDR1 and CDR2: SGHRS, YFSETQ. The CDR3 region has the DNA TGCGCCAGCAGCAAGAGGACAGGGATGAAAGAGACCCAGTACTTC. This sequence encodes CASSKRTGMKETQYF.

This clone was detected only a few times. J is TRBJ1-1 and V is TRBV7-9, with 8 bases aligning to TRBD1. This CDR3 is 12 amino acids long. Germline assignment: CDR1 SEHNR and CDR2 FQNEAQ (reference sequence). J was trimmed by 7 bases and V by 5 bases; bases with no gene match: 3. The CDR3 sequence is CASSNRGDEAFF. CDR3 in DNA: TGTGCCAGCAGCAACAGGGGGGATGAAGCTTTCTTT.

The chain has TRBV6-5 and TRBJ1-1; D is uncertain. V was clipped by 2 bases and J by 0 bases, with 7 bases between them. The V gene's germline CDR1 is MNHEY and CDR2 SVGAGI. CDR3 length: 14 residues. In nucleotides, the CDR3 is TGTGCCAGCAGTTACGAACGGTTGAACACTGAAGCTTTCTTT. Translated, it gives CASSYERLNTEAFF.

This clone has just a few counts. The genes are TRBV2 and TRBJ2-7, with 14 bases lining up with TRBD2. The CDR3 loop spans 14 amino acids. Germline V CDR1 and CDR2: SNHLY, FYNNEI. Trimming at V came to 6 bases and at J to 4 bases, leaving 2 bases not matched to a gene. CDR3 in amino acids: CASRRTSGGYEQYF. The CDR3 nucleotides are TGTGCCAGCAGGCGGACTAGCGGGGGGTACGAGCAGTACTTC.

V usage is TRBV5-1 and J usage is TRBJ1-4; 10 positions match TRBD1. The CDR3 covers 15 residues. Per the germline V gene, CDR1 is SGHRS and CDR2 is YFSETQ. J was trimmed by 6 bases and V by 0 bases; bases with no gene match: 2. CDR3 region: CASSLAGTGDEKLFF. The CDR3 nucleotides read TGCGCCAGCAGCTTGGCCGGGACAGGGGATGAAAAACTGTTTTTT.

The rearrangement joins TRBV7-2 to TRBJ2-3; perhaps D is TRBD1 or TRBD2 (5 bases each). V was clipped by 2 bases and J by 0 bases, with 12 bases between them. The CDR3 covers 16 residues. Germline CDR1 is SGHTA and CDR2 is FQGNSA. The CDR3 loop reads CASSLRGTISTDTQYF. The CDR3 DNA is TGTGCCAGCAGCTTAAGAGGGACGATTAGCACAGATACGCAGTATTTT.

The genes are TRBV2 and TRBJ1-6, with a weak D call TRBD1 (5 bases). Germline CDR1 SNHLY, CDR2 FYNNEI. The CDR3 length is 15 residues. The V end was cut by 8 bases, the J end by 6 bases, with 17 bases between. This CDR3 is CASWKRAGGNSPLHF. For the CDR3, the DNA is TGTGCCAGCTGGAAAAGGGCCGGGGGTAATTCACCCCTCCACTTT.

This clone was observed once. V usage is TRBV7-8 and J usage is TRBJ1-1, with D possibly TRBD1 on 6 matching bases. The V gene lost 5 bases and the J gene lost 6 bases, with 13 bases spanning the gap. The CDR3 is 13 residues long. CDR1 is SGHVS and CDR2 is FQNEAQ in the germline V gene. CDR3 nucleotides: TGTGCCAGCAGCCATATGGGGGGCCCTGAAGCTTTCTTT. Translation: CASSHMGGPEAFF.

The chain recombines TRBV7-8 with TRBJ2-5, with a weak D call TRBD2 (6 bases). Germline CDR1 SGHVS, CDR2 FQNEAQ. The CDR3 loop spans 17 amino acids. V lost 1 base and J 5 bases, leaving 20 bases between the germline ends. CDR3 coding DNA: TGTGCCAGCAGCTTAGGTGCGGGGCGGGGTGTGCGTGAGACCCAGTACTTC. It is translated as CASSLGAGRGVRETQYF.

V gene TRBV7-2 combines with J gene TRBJ1-5; D gene uncertain. Trimming left V 1 base short and J 1 base short, with 2 bases between. CDR3 length: 13 amino acids. The V gene's germline CDR1 is SGHTA and CDR2 FQGNSA. This CDR3 is CASSLVSNQPQHF. CDR3 nucleotide sequence: TGTGCCAGCAGCTTAGTAAGCAATCAGCCCCAGCATTTT.